The rows below give T cell receptor beta chains drawn from one sample of a study of T cell responses to AZD1222 COVID-19 vaccine. This table comes from immunoSEQ multiplex PCR, and its TCRdb copy is limited to in-frame clones, with some not included. The sample records roughly 150,000 clones, about nine tenths being singletons. This specimen was peripheral blood, taken after recovery from COVID-19. Receptors originate from an adult who had recovered from COVID-19. CDR3s include the opening cysteine and the closing phenylalanine or tryptophan. D genes are given only for firm matches. Clone size is shown for a subset of rows, as once, few, many or a class of expanded clone.

TRBJ1-5 | . | TRBV15 | . | TGTGCCACCAGCAGAGATCCTGTCCAGCCCCAGCATTTT | CATSRDPVQPQHF
TRBJ2-1 | . | TRBV10-2 | once | TGCGCCAGCATGTCGGGCTACAATGAGCAGTTCTTC | CASMSGYNEQFF
TRBJ2-1 | . | TRBV11-2 | . | TGTGCCAGCAGCGAAGGACGCATGCCCTTGGTCTTC | CASSEGRMPLVF
TRBJ2-4 | TRBD2 | TRBV6-1 | . | TGTGCCAGCAGTGACCTAACCGGGACTAGCGGGTCCAAAAACATTCAGTACTTC | CASSDLTGTSGSKNIQYF
TRBJ2-2 | . | TRBV14 | . | TGTGCCAGCAGCCGTCTGCAGGGACAGAACACCGGGGAGCTGTTTTTT | CASSRLQGQNTGELFF
TRBJ2-1 | TRBD1 | TRBV3-1/TRBV3-2 | . | TGTGCCAGCAGCCAAGGATCCGGCAGGGGGTCCTACAATGAGCAGTTCTTC | CASSQGSGRGSYNEQFF
TRBJ2-7 | . | TRBV6-5 | . | TGTGCCAGCAGTCAGCAGGGTTCCTACGAGCAGTACTTC | CASSQQGSYEQYF
TRBJ1-2 | . | TRBV5-1 | few | TGCGCCAGCAGCTTGTCCCCTGGGGCAGAGGAATACTATGGCTACACCTTC | CASSLSPGAEEYYGYTF
TRBJ2-7 | . | TRBV10-3 | once | TGTGCCATCAGTGGATATGGGACGGAGCAGTACTTC | CAISGYGTEQYF
TRBJ1-4 | . | TRBV5-4 | once | TGTGCCAGCAGCCCCGACAGGAATAATGAAAAACTGTTTTTT | CASSPDRNNEKLFF
TRBJ1-3 | . | TRBV10-3 | . | TGTGCCATCAGCATGGACGGAATCACGGGAAACACCATATATTTT | CAISMDGITGNTIYF
TRBJ2-7 | . | TRBV7-2 | . | TGTGCCAGCAGCTCCAGACGGCAGGGAGAGAGGTACGAGCAGTACTTC | CASSSRRQGERYEQYF
TRBJ2-3 | . | TRBV6-4 | . | TGTGCCAGCAGTGACGCCGGGGGTACAGATACGCAGTATTTT | CASSDAGGTDTQYF
TRBJ2-1 | TRBD2 | TRBV6-5 | . | TGTGCCAGCAGTTACGGTGCGGGGGGATATGAGCAGTTCTTC | CASSYGAGGYEQFF
TRBJ2-1 | TRBD2 | TRBV4-3 | . | TGCGCCAGCAGCCAAGATAGGCTAGCGGGAAACAATGAGCAGTTCTTC | CASSQDRLAGNNEQFF
TRBJ1-1 | TRBD1 | TRBV18 | . | TGTGCCAGCTCACCTCTGGGACAGACTCGCTCTGAAGCTTTCTTT | CASSPLGQTRSEAFF
TRBJ1-5 | . | TRBV19 | few | TGTGCCAGTTTCCATTATTCAGGGGCCTATAGCAATCAGCCCCAGCATTTT | CASFHYSGAYSNQPQHF
TRBJ2-3 | . | TRBV20-1 | . | TGCAGTGCTAGTGGGGTACTTGGCGGGTCAGATACGCAGTATTTT | CSASGVLGGSDTQYF
TRBJ2-1 | . | TRBV4-3 | . | TGCGCCAGCAGCCAAGATCGCGGGGATACCTGGGAAGGTGAGCAGTTCTTC | CASSQDRGDTWEGEQFF
TRBJ2-6 | . | TRBV7-2 | . | TGTGCCAGCAGCTTAGAAGGGGCCAACGTCCTGACTTTC | CASSLEGANVLTF
TRBJ1-3 | . | TRBV19 | . | TGTGCCAGTAGTTCCGGACGGAGCTCTGGAAACACCATATATTTT | CASSSGRSSGNTIYF
TRBJ1-2 | TRBD1 | TRBV5-4 | . | TGTGCCAGCAGCTTACCAGGGGGGAACTATGGCTACACCTTC | CASSLPGGNYGYTF
TRBJ2-2 | . | TRBV5-6 | once | TGTGCCAGCAGCCCCGGACAGTTCACCGGGGAGCTGTTTTTT | CASSPGQFTGELFF
TRBJ1-1 | . | TRBV28 | . | TGTGCCAGCAGTTTACGGCTCCCTGAAGCTTTCTTT | CASSLRLPEAFF
TRBJ1-3 | . | TRBV5-6 | . | TGTGCCAGCAGCTTGGGTGAGGGGCCGAGCTCTGGAAACACCATATATTTT | CASSLGEGPSSGNTIYF
TRBJ2-5 | TRBD1 | TRBV7-3 | . | TGTGCCAGCAGCTTGAGCGCGGGACAGGGACGAGAGACCCAGTACTTC | CASSLSAGQGRETQYF
TRBJ2-2 | . | TRBV6-6 | . | TGTGCCAGCAATCTTCTCGGGGATTTGAACACCGGGGAGCTGTTTTTT | CASNLLGDLNTGELFF
TRBJ2-3 | TRBD2 | TRBV3-1/TRBV3-2 | . | TGTGCCAGCAGCCAATTCCCAGCGGGGGGGCGTGATACGCAGTATTTT | CASSQFPAGGRDTQYF
TRBJ1-2 | TRBD1 | TRBV29-1 | . | TGCAGCGTTGAGCGTTGGGACAGGGGGAACTATGGCTACACCTTC | CSVERWDRGNYGYTF
TRBJ2-2 | TRBD1 | TRBV29-1 | . | TGCAGCGTTGGGTGGACAGGGGGCACCGGGGAGCTGTTTTTT | CSVGWTGGTGELFF
TRBJ2-1 | . | TRBV7-3 | . | TGTGCCAGCAGCCCGGGGACGTCCAATGAGCAGTTCTTC | CASSPGTSNEQFF
TRBJ2-3 | TRBD2 | TRBV5-1 | . | TGCGCCAGCAGCCAGACTAGCGGATCAAGCACAGATACGCAGTATTTT | CASSQTSGSSTDTQYF
TRBJ2-2 | TRBD1 | TRBV6-5 | . | TGTGCCAGCAGAGCGACAGGGGGGACCGGGGAGCTGTTTTTT | CASRATGGTGELFF